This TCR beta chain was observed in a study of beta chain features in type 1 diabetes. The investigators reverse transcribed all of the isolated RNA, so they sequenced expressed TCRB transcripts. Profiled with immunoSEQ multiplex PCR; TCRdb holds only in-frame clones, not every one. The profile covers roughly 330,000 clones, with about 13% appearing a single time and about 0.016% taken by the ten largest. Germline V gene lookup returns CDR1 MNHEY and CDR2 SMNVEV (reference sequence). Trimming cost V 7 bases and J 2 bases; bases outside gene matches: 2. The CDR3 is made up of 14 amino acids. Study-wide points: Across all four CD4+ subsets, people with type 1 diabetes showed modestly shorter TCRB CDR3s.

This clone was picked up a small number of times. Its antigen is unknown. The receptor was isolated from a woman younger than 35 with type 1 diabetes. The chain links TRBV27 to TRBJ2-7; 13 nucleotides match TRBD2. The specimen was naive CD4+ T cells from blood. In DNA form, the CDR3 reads TGTGCCAGCAAACTAGCGGGAGGGCCCTACGAGCAGTACTTC. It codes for CASKLAGGPYEQYF.